These 4 T cell receptor beta chains were sequenced from one sample in a study of vaccination and CD4 T cells after COVID-19. An Oncomine TCR Beta short-read assay was used to sequence the DNA from cultured CD4+ T cells. TCRdb fed the PCR reads into MiXCR, producing one record per CDR3 protein. Of about 11,000 distinct CDR3 sequences in the sample, 53% were seen once. Documented treatment: approximately 9-day PBMC culture with coronavirus spike peptide pools or control peptides (ViraFEST assay). The antigens of these receptors remain unknown. The sample was CD4+ T cells from blood, cultured in vitro. The receptors shown here come from a human donor who had recovered from COVID-19.

The rearrangement links TRBV27 to TRBJ2-3; 11 bases agree with TRBD2. The CDR3 extends over 15 amino acids. V lost 6 bases to trimming and J lost 3 bases; unmatched junction nucleotides: 5. Per the germline V gene, CDR1 is MNHEY and CDR2 is SMNVEV (reference sequence). The CDR3 loop reads CASRRLAGMTDTQYF. The CDR3 DNA reads as TGTGCCAGCAGGAGACTAGCGGGGATGACAGATACGCAGTATTTT.

This sequence joins TRBV2 and TRBJ1-1; the match to TRBD1 covers 7 bases. The CDR3 extends over 18 amino acids. CDR1 is SNHLY, CDR2 FYNNEI, per germline. J was trimmed by 3 bases and V by 7 bases; bases with no gene match: 20. As DNA, the CDR3 is TGTGCCAGCACCACCGACAGGGAACCATTATATCAGGACACTGAAGCTTTCTTT. It encodes CASTTDREPLYQDTEAFF.

This rearrangement joins TRBV28 to TRBJ2-1; D possibly corresponds to TRBD1 (6 bases). Looked up from germline, CDR1 is MDHEN and CDR2 is SYDVKM. The CDR3 is 14 residues long. V lost 6 bases and J lost 6, with 15 bases in between. CDR3 DNA: TGTGCCAGCAGGGACAGACTAATTCTCAATGAGCAGTTCTTC. It yields the protein CASRDRLILNEQFF. Based on the CDR3 plus reference TRBV28 and TRBJ2-1, the full variable domain is DVKVTQSSRYLVKRTGEKVFLECVQDMDHENMFWYRQDPGLGLRLIYFSYDVKMKEKGDIPEGYSVSREKKERFSLILESASTNQTSMYLCASRDRLILNEQFFGPGTRLTVL.

The genes are TRBV20-1 and TRBJ2-2, with 13 bases fitting TRBD2. Germline V CDR1 and CDR2: DFQATT, SNEGSKA (reference sequence). V shed 6 bases and J 0 bases; nucleotides not matched to a gene: 1. The CDR3 extends over 15 amino acids. The CDR3 here is CSATSGRANTGELFF. The CDR3 DNA reads TGCAGTGCCACTAGCGGGAGGGCGAACACCGGGGAGCTGTTTTTT.